These 32 T cell receptor beta chains originate from one sample sequenced in a study of blood T cell repertoires in COVID-19. Method: immunoSEQ multiplex PCR; TCRdb's copy keeps in-frame clones and lacks some. The sample includes more than 85,000 clones, 75% to 90% of them seen just once. Sequencing was performed on peripheral blood. Every receptor here comes from a woman aged 45 to 65 with acute or convalescent COVID-19.

This sequence joins TRBV18 and TRBJ1-1, with D possibly matching TRBD1 (5 bases). CDR3 length: 14 residues. From germline, CDR1 is KGHSH and CDR2 LQKENI. Deletions cut 5 bases from V and 1 base from J, with 11 bases between. CDR3 amino acids: CASSDNQGNTEAFF. The CDR3 nucleotides are TGTGCCAGCTCAGACAATCAGGGGAACACTGAAGCTTTCTTT.

The chain couples TRBV9 to TRBJ2-1; no reliable D call. Germline values: CDR1 SGDLS, CDR2 YYNGEE. The CDR3 is 15 residues long. V lost 4 bases and J 3 bases, leaving 14 bases between the germline ends. Here the CDR3 DNA reads TGTGCCAGCAGCCCCCTAGTGGATGGCTACAATGAGCAGTTCTTC. Protein sequence: CASSPLVDGYNEQFF. The variable domain in full, completed from reference TRBV9 and TRBJ2-1, reads DSGVTQTPKHLITATGQRVTLRCSPRSGDLSVYWYQQSLDQGLQFLIQYYNGEERAKGNILERFSAQQFPDLHSELNLSSLELGDSALYFCASSPLVDGYNEQFFGPGTRLTVL.

This rearrangement joins TRBV3-1 (or the pseudogene TRBV3-2) to TRBJ1-4, with no clear D. The CDR3 is 15 residues long. Trimming pared 0 bases from V and 0 bases from J, leaving 5 bases between. Germline CDR1 and CDR2: LGHDT and YNNKEL (reference sequence). The CDR3 DNA reads as TGTGCCAGCAGCCAAGATTTTACAACTAATGAAAAACTGTTTTTT. Encoded protein: CASSQDFTTNEKLFF.

The chain joins TRBV15 to TRBJ2-6, with 12 bases lining up with TRBD1. The germline CDR1 and CDR2 sequences are LNHNV and YYDKDF (reference sequence). The CDR3 has 19 amino acids. V dropped 0 bases and J dropped 4; count of bases not matched to a gene: 7. CDR3 DNA sequence: TGTGCCACCAGCAGAGATACCGGGACAGGGGGCGCCGGGGCCAACGTCCTGACTTTC. The encoded protein is CATSRDTGTGGAGANVLTF.

This chain links TRBV18 with TRBJ1-3, with D possibly being TRBD1 (5 bases). Per the germline V gene, CDR1 is KGHSH and CDR2 is LQKENI. V lost 0 bases and J 0 bases, leaving 15 bases between the germline ends. The CDR3 runs to 18 residues. In DNA, the CDR3 is TGTGCCAGCTCACCACCTTACCGGGACTCAAGCTCTGGAAACACCATATATTTT. This encodes CASSPPYRDSSSGNTIYF. Filled out from reference TRBV18 and TRBJ1-3, the complete variable domain reads NAGVMQNPRHLVRRRGQEARLRCSPMKGHSHVYWYRQLPEEGLKFMVYLQKENIIDESGMPKERFSAEFPKEGPSILRIQQVVRGDSAAYFCASSPPYRDSSSGNTIYFGEGSWLTVV.

This clone appeared a few times. The chain uses TRBV18 and TRBJ2-5; the D is unclear. Germline loops: CDR1 KGHSH, CDR2 LQKENI. This CDR3 is 13 amino acids long. Trimming took 3 bases from V and 2 from J, leaving 7 bases between them. Here the CDR3 DNA reads TGTGCCAGCTCACCGCCAGGACAAGAGACCCAGTACTTC. This sequence encodes CASSPPGQETQYF.

The rearrangement uses TRBV28 and TRBJ1-2, with D unresolved. From germline, CDR1 is MDHEN and CDR2 SYDVKM. The CDR3 covers 11 residues. Trimming stripped 6 bases from V and 8 bases from J, with 10 bases between. CDR3 in amino acids: CASSATWGYTF. In nucleotides, the CDR3 is TGTGCCAGCAGCGCCACATGGGGCTACACCTTC.

The genes are TRBV5-3 and TRBJ1-1; 7 nucleotides agree with TRBD1. TRBV5-3 is an ORF for which the function is uncertain. This CDR3 region has 17 residues. V trimming: 1 base; J trimming: 1 base; junction bases outside the gene matches: 10. The CDR3 region is CARSLRYRGVGNTEAFF. In DNA form, the CDR3 reads TGTGCCAGAAGCTTGCGCTACAGGGGAGTGGGGAACACTGAAGCTTTCTTT.

The chain joins TRBV4-1 to TRBJ2-5; a weak D match, TRBD2 (5 bases). The V and J ends lost 3 bases and 4 bases respectively, with 21 bases between them. CDR3 length: 17 amino acids. Germline-derived CDR1 and CDR2 are MGHRA and YSYEKL. CDR3: CASSHLLPGTMGETQYF. The DNA of the CDR3 is TGCGCCAGCAGCCACCTTCTCCCGGGAACGATGGGAGAGACCCAGTACTTC.

The chain uses TRBV7-6 and TRBJ1-5; no firm D call. The germline V gene encodes CDR1 SGHVS and CDR2 FNYEAQ. This CDR3 has 16 residues. Trimming shortened V by 4 bases and J by 1 base, and 14 bases separated the two germline ends. The CDR3: CASSSGAARSNQPQHF. CDR3 coding DNA: TGTGCCAGCAGCTCCGGCGCGGCGAGGAGCAATCAGCCCCAGCATTTT.

The V call is TRBV12-5, the J call TRBJ1-1; TRBD1 matches 8 bases. The germline gives CDR1 LGHNT, CDR2 FRNRAP. CDR3 length: 15 amino acids. With 5 bases clipped from V and 1 base from J, the junction kept 6 bases outside the gene matches. CDR3 region: CASGQGARGNTEAFF. In DNA form, the CDR3 reads TGTGCTAGTGGTCAGGGGGCTCGGGGGAACACTGAAGCTTTCTTT.

The V and J genes are TRBV9 and TRBJ2-1, with a possible D match to TRBD1 (5 bases). Trimming left V 6 bases short and J 4 bases short, with 17 bases between. Germline-derived CDR1 and CDR2 are SGDLS and YYNGEE. The CDR3 is made up of 15 amino acids. CDR3 residues: CASNRRRDGYNEQFF. CDR3 nucleotides: TGTGCCAGCAATCGACGCAGGGATGGGTACAATGAGCAGTTCTTC.

The chain combines TRBV7-6 with TRBJ1-6; D is ambiguous. Per the germline V gene, CDR1 is SGHVS and CDR2 is FNYEAQ. V lost 4 bases, J lost 0 bases, and 16 bases lay in between. The CDR3 sequence is 18 residues long. CDR3 sequence: CASSSLGGLSSYNSPLHF. As DNA, the CDR3 is TGTGCCAGCAGCTCCCTGGGAGGGCTCAGCTCCTATAATTCACCCCTCCACTTT.

The genes are TRBV7-6 and TRBJ1-6, with a possible D match to TRBD1 (6 bases). CDR1 is SGHVS, CDR2 FNYEAQ, per germline. Trimming removed 0 bases from V and 4 bases from J, with 13 bases in between. The CDR3 length is 17 residues. The CDR3 is CASSLARTQGYNSPLHF. Here the CDR3 DNA reads TGTGCCAGCAGCTTAGCCCGGACTCAGGGGTATAATTCACCCCTCCACTTT.

This sequence joins TRBV18 and TRBJ2-3; 12 nucleotides agree with TRBD2. After removal of 3 bases from V and 6 bases from J, the junction contained 7 bases not matched to a gene. This CDR3 is 16 amino acids long. The germline V gene encodes CDR1 KGHSH and CDR2 LQKENI. CDR3 residues: CASSPAGLAGPDTQYF. In DNA form, the CDR3 reads TGTGCCAGCTCACCCGCTGGACTAGCGGGGCCGGATACGCAGTATTTT.

The J gene is TRBJ2-7, the V gene TRBV5-4; TRBD2 might be the D (6 bases). Germline-derived CDR1 and CDR2 are SGHNT and YYREEE (reference sequence). This CDR3 region has 16 residues. V was clipped by 0 bases and J by 2 bases, with 15 bases between them. Here the CDR3 DNA reads TGTGCCAGCAGCTTGGGCGGGGCGGCCCGGGCCTACGAGCAGTACTTC. Encoded protein: CASSLGGAARAYEQYF. Together with reference TRBV5-4 and TRBJ2-7, the CDR3 gives the full variable domain: ETGVTQSPTHLIKTRGQQVTLRCSSQSGHNTVSWYQQALGQGPQFIFQYYREEENGRGNFPPRFSGLQFPNYSSELNVNALELDDSALYLCASSLGGAARAYEQYFGPGTRLTVT.

Worth noting for this clone: The sample holds other DNA sequences that translate to the same CDR3. The V and J genes are TRBV6-5 and TRBJ2-3; 9 bases are a match to TRBD2. V shed 7 bases, J shed 2 bases, and the junction held 4 bases outside the gene matches. The V gene's germline CDR1 is MNHEY and CDR2 SVGAGI. The CDR3 contains 14 residues. CDR3 nucleotide sequence: TGTGCCAGCACTCGCGGGGGGGACACAGATACGCAGTATTTT. It is translated as CASTRGGDTDTQYF.

The chain has TRBV10-3 and TRBJ1-1; TRBD1 is a possible D gene (5 bases). Per the germline V gene, CDR1 is ENHRY and CDR2 is SYGVKD. This CDR3 region has 14 residues. Trimming took off 6 bases at V and 5 bases at J, with 16 bases between the two ends. CDR3 sequence (DNA): TGTGCCATCAGCCCAGGGACTTCGGGAACTGAAGCTTTCTTT. Translation: CAISPGTSGTEAFF.

The chain combines TRBV28 with TRBJ2-7; no clear D. The germline V gene has CDR1 MDHEN and CDR2 SYDVKM. V shed 5 bases and J shed 2 bases, with 13 bases lying between them. The CDR3 consists of 14 residues. The CDR3 spells CASSNSGRTYEQYF. CDR3 DNA sequence: TGTGCCAGCAGTAATTCAGGCAGAACCTACGAGCAGTACTTC.

J is TRBJ1-4 and V is TRBV7-9; maybe TRBD1 (6 bases). Germline CDR1 is SEHNR and CDR2 is FQNEAQ (reference sequence). The V gene lost 7 bases and the J gene lost 1 base, with 19 bases spanning the gap. The CDR3 consists of 17 residues. DNA for the CDR3: TGTGCCAGCATCCAAGGCAGGGGTTCTAGAACTAATGAAAAACTGTTTTTT. Translation gives CASIQGRGSRTNEKLFF.

The chain carries TRBV6-7 and TRBJ2-7; D gene unclear. TRBV6-7 is reported as an ORF; its role is uncertain. The germline V and J ends were trimmed by 8 bases and 2 bases, with 10 bases remaining between them. The CDR3 loop spans 12 amino acids. For the CDR3, the DNA is TGTGCCAGCCGAACAGTGACCTACGAGCAGTACTTC. Its translation: CASRTVTYEQYF.

CDR3 DNA sequence: TGTGCCAGCAGTTCTGACAGGCGCCTTTTGAACACTGAAGCTTTCTTT. Its protein product is CASSSDRRLLNTEAFF. The chain is built from TRBV27 and TRBJ1-1; weak D call: TRBD1 (6 bases). In germline, CDR1 is MNHEY, CDR2 SMNVEV (reference sequence). The V gene lost 4 bases and the J gene lost 0 bases, with 15 bases spanning the gap. This CDR3 region has 16 residues.

This chain joins TRBV21-1 and TRBJ1-4. TRBV21-1 is classified as a pseudogene. The CDR3 is 18 residues long. This CDR3 reads CASSPVLNSGLVNEKLFF. In DNA form, the CDR3 reads TGTGCCAGCAGCCCCGTACTCAATTCGGGACTGGTCAATGAAAAACTGTTTTTT.

The V and J genes are TRBV5-1 and TRBJ1-2, with TRBD1 matching 11 bases. Losses at the gene ends were 4 bases for V and 4 bases for J; bases not matched to a gene: 3. The CDR3 consists of 14 residues. Germline V gene lookup returns CDR1 SGHRS and CDR2 YFSETQ. The CDR3 nucleotides are TGCGCCAGCAGCGATGGACAGGGGGCCTATGGCTACACCTTC. Its protein product is CASSDGQGAYGYTF. The full variable domain, in which reference TRBV5-1 and TRBJ1-2 provide the parts outside the CDR3, is KAGVTQTPRYLIKTRGQQVTLSCSPISGHRSVSWYQQTPGQGLQFLFEYFSETQRNKGNFPGRFSGRQFSNSRSEMNVSTLELGDSALYLCASSDGQGAYGYTFGSGTRLTVV.

This rearrangement joins TRBV3-1 (or the pseudogene TRBV3-2) to TRBJ2-7; possible D gene TRBD2, 5 bases. The V and J ends lost 4 bases and 6 bases respectively, with 13 bases between them. This CDR3 has 13 residues. In germline, CDR1 is LGHDT, CDR2 YNNKEL (reference sequence). DNA of the CDR3: TGTGCCAGCAGCCCGTATCGGGATGGCGAGCAGTACTTC. Its translation: CASSPYRDGEQYF.

V is TRBV12-5 and J is TRBJ2-7; TRBD1 matches at 10 bases. The CDR3 loop spans 15 amino acids. Germline values: CDR1 LGHNT, CDR2 FRNRAP. J gave up 4 bases and V 8 bases, and 11 bases lay outside the gene matches. The CDR3 DNA reads TGTGCTAGTTCCTTTTTGGGACAGGGGAGGTACGAGCAGTACTTC. It specifies CASSFLGQGRYEQYF.

The chain couples TRBV16 to TRBJ1-2; D gene uncertain. Germline V CDR1 and CDR2: KGHSY, FQNENV. Trimming shortened V by 2 bases and J by 10 bases, and 11 bases separated the two germline ends. The CDR3 covers 12 residues. The CDR3 loop reads CASSQTRGFYTF. For the CDR3, the DNA is TGTGCCAGCAGCCAAACTCGGGGATTCTACACCTTC.

This chain uses TRBV6-5 with TRBJ1-6; 7 nucleotides line up with TRBD1. The germline V gene has CDR1 MNHEY and CDR2 SVGAGI. The junction had 9 bases not matched to a gene; V was cut back by 6 bases and J by 7 bases. This CDR3 contains 15 residues. CDR3 protein: CASRTGAARNSPLHF. Here the CDR3 DNA reads TGTGCCAGCAGAACAGGGGCTGCGCGGAATTCACCCCTCCACTTT.

V is TRBV12-5 and J is TRBJ1-5; tentative D call: TRBD1 (6 bases). Trimming cost V 2 bases and J 4 bases, with 9 bases left between them. CDR3 length: 14 amino acids. Germline CDR1 and CDR2: LGHNT and FRNRAP. This CDR3 reads CASGLTGSNQPQHF. CDR3 coding DNA: TGTGCTAGTGGTTTGACAGGGAGTAATCAGCCCCAGCATTTT.

The genes are TRBV6-5 and TRBJ1-1; D remains ambiguous. This CDR3 is built from 13 residues. The germline gives CDR1 MNHEY, CDR2 SVGAGI. Trimming cost V 2 bases and J 11 bases, with 15 bases left between them. The CDR3 here is CASSYEQTKKAFF. The CDR3 DNA reads TGTGCCAGCAGTTACGAACAAACAAAAAAGGCTTTCTTT.

The chain is built from TRBV5-6 and TRBJ1-6; no reliable D call. The CDR3 totals 16 residues. The V end was cut by 4 bases, the J end by 8 bases, with 19 bases between. Germline values: CDR1 SGHDT, CDR2 YYEEEE. CDR3 in DNA: TGTGCCAGCAGCCTAACAGTCGGGGAGGAGGATTCACCCCTCCACTTT. Its translation: CASSLTVGEEDSPLHF.

V is TRBV18 and J is TRBJ2-3; a possible D gene is TRBD1 (5 bases). Germline V gene lookup returns CDR1 KGHSH and CDR2 LQKENI. The CDR3 covers 14 residues. The V gene lost 1 base and the J gene lost 6 bases, with 11 bases spanning the gap. CDR3 amino acids: CASSPLDTVDTQYF. As DNA, the CDR3 is TGTGCCAGCTCACCACTGGACACGGTGGATACGCAGTATTTT.